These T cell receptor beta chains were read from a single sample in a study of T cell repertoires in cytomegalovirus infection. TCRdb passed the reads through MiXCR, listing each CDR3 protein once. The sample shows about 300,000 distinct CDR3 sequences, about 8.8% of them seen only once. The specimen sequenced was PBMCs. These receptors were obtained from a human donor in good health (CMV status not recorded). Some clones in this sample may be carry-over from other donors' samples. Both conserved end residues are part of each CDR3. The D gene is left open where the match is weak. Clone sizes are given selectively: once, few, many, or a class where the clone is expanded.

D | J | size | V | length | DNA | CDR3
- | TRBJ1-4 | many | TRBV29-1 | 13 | TGCAGCGTTGAAAACGAAGATAATGAAAAACTGTTTTTT | CSVENEDNEKLFF
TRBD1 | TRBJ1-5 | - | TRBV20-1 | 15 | TGCAGTGCTAGAGATCGGGGGACAGGGAATCAGCCCCAGCATTTT | CSARDRGTGNQPQHF
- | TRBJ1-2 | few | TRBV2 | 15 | TGTGCCAGCAGTCAACCCAGGGGAACGAGCTATGGCTACACCTTC | CASSQPRGTSYGYTF
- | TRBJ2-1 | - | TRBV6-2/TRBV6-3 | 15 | TGTGCCAGCAGTTACCACAGGGAGAGACTCAATGAGCAGTTCTTC | CASSYHRERLNEQFF
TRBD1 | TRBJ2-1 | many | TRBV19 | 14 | TGTGCCACGCTTCCGGGACAGGGGTACAATGAGCAGTTCTTC | CATLPGQGYNEQFF
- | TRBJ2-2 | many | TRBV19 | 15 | TGTGCCAGTAGTACCTCGGGCAGACCCACCGGGGAGCTGTTTTTT | CASSTSGRPTGELFF
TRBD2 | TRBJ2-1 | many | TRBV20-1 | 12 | TGCAGTGCCGTCGGGGGGTTGCGTGAGCAGTTCTTC | CSAVGGLREQFF
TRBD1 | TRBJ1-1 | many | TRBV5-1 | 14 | TGCGCCAGCAGCACCGGACAGGGCCCCACTGAAGCTTTCTTT | CASSTGQGPTEAFF
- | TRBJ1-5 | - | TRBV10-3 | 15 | TGTGCCATCAGTCTGACCGATGATAGCAATCAGCCCCAGCATTTT | CAISLTDDSNQPQHF
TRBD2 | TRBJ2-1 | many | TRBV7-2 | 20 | TGTGCCAGCAGCTCACTGGCTAGGGGCTCAATAGCGGGTCGATACAATGAGCAGTTCTTC | CASSSLARGSIAGRYNEQFF
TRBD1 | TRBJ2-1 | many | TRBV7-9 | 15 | TGTGCCAGCAGCTCCCCGGGACAGGGGGCTGGTGAGCAGTTCTTC | CASSSPGQGAGEQFF
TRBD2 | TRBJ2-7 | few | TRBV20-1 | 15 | TGCAGTGCTAGAGGATCTAGCGGTAGCTCCTACGAGCAGTACTTC | CSARGSSGSSYEQYF
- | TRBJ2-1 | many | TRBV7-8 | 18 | TGTGCCAGCAGCTTAGCGGGGGCGGGGGCTAATTTCTACAATGAGCAGTTCTTC | CASSLAGAGANFYNEQFF
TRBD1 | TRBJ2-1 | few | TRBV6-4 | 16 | TGTGCCAGCAGTGACTCATGGGACAGGGGGCCGAATGAGCAGTTCTTC | CASSDSWDRGPNEQFF
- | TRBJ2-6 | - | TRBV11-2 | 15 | TGTGCCAGCAGCTACGGGAACTCTGGGGCCAACGTCCTGACTTTC | CASSYGNSGANVLTF
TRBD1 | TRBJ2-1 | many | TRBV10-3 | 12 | TGTGCCACGCGACAGGGAAACAATGAGCAGTTCTTC | CATRQGNNEQFF
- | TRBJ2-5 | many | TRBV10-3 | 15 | TGTGCCATCAGTGAGTCGAGTGGGGGCCAAGAGACCCAGTACTTC | CAISESSGGQETQYF
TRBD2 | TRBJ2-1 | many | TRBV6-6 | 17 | TGTGCCAGCACTTACAATGGTCTAGCGGGGGGTTACAATGAGCAGTTCTTC | CASTYNGLAGGYNEQFF
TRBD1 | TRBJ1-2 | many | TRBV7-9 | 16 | TGTGCCAGCAGCCCGAGCCGGGACAGGAATGGCTATGGCTACACCTTC | CASSPSRDRNGYGYTF
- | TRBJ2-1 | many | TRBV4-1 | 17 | TGCGCCAGCAGCCAAGCGCCGCAACTAGGGGCCCCCAATGAGCAGTTCTTC | CASSQAPQLGAPNEQFF
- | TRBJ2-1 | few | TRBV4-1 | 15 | TGCGCCAGCAGCCAAGATGGCGGGCCCTACAATGAGCAGTTCTTC | CASSQDGGPYNEQFF
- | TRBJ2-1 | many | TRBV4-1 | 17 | TGCGCCAGCAGCCAAGATTCTAAAGGGTACGAGGGCAATGAGCAGTTCTTC | CASSQDSKGYEGNEQFF
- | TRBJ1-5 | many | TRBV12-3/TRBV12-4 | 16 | TGTGCCAGCAGTTTAGAGGACAACCCGGGAAATCAGCCCCAGCATTTT | CASSLEDNPGNQPQHF
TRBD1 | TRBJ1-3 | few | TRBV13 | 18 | TGTGCCAGCAGCTTAGAGGCCGGGACAGGGGGCTTCGGAAACACCATATATTTT | CASSLEAGTGGFGNTIYF
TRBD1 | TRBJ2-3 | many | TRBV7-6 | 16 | TGTGCCAGCAGCTTAGCTGGCAGGGGGCAAGGAGATACGCAGTATTTT | CASSLAGRGQGDTQYF
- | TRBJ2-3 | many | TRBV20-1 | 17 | TGCAGTGCTAGAGTGGCGGGGTTCCCTCGGGGCACAGATACGCAGTATTTT | CSARVAGFPRGTDTQYF
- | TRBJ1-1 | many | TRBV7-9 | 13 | TGTGCCAGCAGCCCTCCAGTGGTCCTTGAAGCTTTCTTT | CASSPPVVLEAFF
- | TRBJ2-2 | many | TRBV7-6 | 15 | TGTGCCAGCAGCCTTAGCTTGGGCCCCACCGGGGAGCTGTTTTTT | CASSLSLGPTGELFF
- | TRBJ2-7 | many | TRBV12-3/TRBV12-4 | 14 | TGTGCCAGCAGTTTGACAGGTTCGACATCCGAGCAGTACTTC | CASSLTGSTSEQYF
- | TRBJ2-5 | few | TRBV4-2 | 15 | TGTGCCAGCAGCCAAGATAGTGTCAGACAAGAGACCCAGTACTTC | CASSQDSVRQETQYF
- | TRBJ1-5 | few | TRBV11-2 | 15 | TGTGCCAGCAGCTTAGAGAGGGGTTCAGGTCAGCCCCAGCATTTT | CASSLERGSGQPQHF
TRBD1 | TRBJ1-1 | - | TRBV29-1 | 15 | TGCAGCGTTGCCCAGGACAGGGCGGGGCACACTGAAGCTTTCTTT | CSVAQDRAGHTEAFF
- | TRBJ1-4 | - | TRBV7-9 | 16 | TGTGCCAGCAGCTACGGACCGATTGCAACTAATGAAAAACTGTTTTTT | CASSYGPIATNEKLFF
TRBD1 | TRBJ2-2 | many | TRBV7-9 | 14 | TGTGCCATACGACAGGGGGCGAACACCGGGGAGCTGTTTTTT | CAIRQGANTGELFF
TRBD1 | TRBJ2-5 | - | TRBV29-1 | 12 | TGCAGCGTACGGGACAGGGAAGAGACCCAGTACTTC | CSVRDREETQYF
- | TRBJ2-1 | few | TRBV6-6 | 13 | TGTGCCAGCAGTTACCAGGGATACAATGAGCAGTTCTTC | CASSYQGYNEQFF
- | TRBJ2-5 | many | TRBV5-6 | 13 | TGTGCCAGCAGCTTTCGGGGGCAAGAGACCCAGTACTTC | CASSFRGQETQYF
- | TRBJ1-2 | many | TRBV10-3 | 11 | TGTGCCGGGGGGGGACCGGAAGGCTACACCTTC | CAGGGPEGYTF
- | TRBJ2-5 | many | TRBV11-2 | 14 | TGTGCCAGCAACAACATACGGGGGCCAGAGACCCAGTACTTC | CASNNIRGPETQYF
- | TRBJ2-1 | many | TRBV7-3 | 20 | TGTGCCAGCAGCCCCCTTATCAGACAGGACAACACCATGCTTAGCAATGAGCAGTTCTTC | CASSPLIRQDNTMLSNEQFF
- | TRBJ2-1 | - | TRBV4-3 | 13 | TGCGCCAGCAGCCAAGGGGGGGATCGAGGGCAGTTCTTC | CASSQGGDRGQFF
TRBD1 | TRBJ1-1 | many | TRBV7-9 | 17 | TGTGCCAGCAGCAACGACAGGGGGAATCACTGGGGCACTGAAGCTTTCTTT | CASSNDRGNHWGTEAFF
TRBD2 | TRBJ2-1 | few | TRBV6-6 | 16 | TGTGCCAGCAGTTACCCGACTAGCGGGGTAATGAATGAGCAGTTCTTC | CASSYPTSGVMNEQFF
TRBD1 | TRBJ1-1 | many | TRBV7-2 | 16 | TGTGCCAGCAGCCCAGACAGGGGCGGACTGAACACTGAAGCTTTCTTT | CASSPDRGGLNTEAFF
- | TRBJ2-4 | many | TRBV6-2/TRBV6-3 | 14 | TGTGCCAGCGGCCAGGTGGGGACCAAAAACATTCAGTACTTC | CASGQVGTKNIQYF
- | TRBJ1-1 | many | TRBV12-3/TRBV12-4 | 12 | TGTGCCAGCGGCAGGGTGGGCACTGAAGCTTTCTTT | CASGRVGTEAFF
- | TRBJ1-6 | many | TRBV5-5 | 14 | TGTGCCAGCAGCTTCGAAGGGGAGGAATCACCCCTCCACTTT | CASSFEGEESPLHF
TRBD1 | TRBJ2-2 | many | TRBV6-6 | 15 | TGTGCCAGCAACCCGGGACAGATGAACACCGGGGAGCTGTTTTTT | CASNPGQMNTGELFF
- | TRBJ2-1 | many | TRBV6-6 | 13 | TGTGCCAGCAGCGGTGTCTCCTACAATGAGCAGTTCTTC | CASSGVSYNEQFF
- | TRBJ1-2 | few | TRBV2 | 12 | TGTGCCAGCAGACCCGGACGCTATGGCTACACCTTC | CASRPGRYGYTF
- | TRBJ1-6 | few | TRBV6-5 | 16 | TGTGCCAGCAGTTTAGGGACTGAGTCCTATAATTCACCCCTCCACTTT | CASSLGTESYNSPLHF
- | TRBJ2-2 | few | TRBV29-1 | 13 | TGCAGCGCACGGGACCCTTTAGCCGGGGAGCTGTTTTTT | CSARDPLAGELFF
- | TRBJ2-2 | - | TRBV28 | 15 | TGTGCCAGCAGTTTCTGGTCTCGACGGACCGGGGAGCTGTTTTTT | CASSFWSRRTGELFF
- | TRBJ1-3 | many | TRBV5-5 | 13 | TGTGCCAGCAGCTTCGACAACGGAAACACCATATATTTT | CASSFDNGNTIYF
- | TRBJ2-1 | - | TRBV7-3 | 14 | TGTGCCAGCAGCCTCCTTCTAGGAGGGAATGAGCAGTTCTTC | CASSLLLGGNEQFF